This T cell receptor beta chain was found in a study of blood T cell repertoires in COVID-19. Overall study context: The United States, Italy and Spain provided the acute and convalescent COVID-19 samples.

V lost 6 bases and J lost 2; bases outside the gene matches: 10. Germline loops: CDR1 MNHNY, CDR2 SVGAGI (reference sequence). There are 15 residues in the CDR3. Methods used by the authors: Estimated nucleated cell counts came from reference gene primer amplification. Sequencing used immunoSEQ multiplex PCR; TCRdb keeps in-frame clones, though not all of them. Clone size and V and J calls were adopted from that table, with D and trimming inferred from the DNA. The data contain 250,000 to 350,000 clones, about 89% of them singletons. The receptor comes from a man under 40 with acute or convalescent COVID-19. The chain uses TRBV6-6 and TRBJ2-7, with 7 bases lining up with TRBD2. The sample comprised peripheral blood. CDR3 bases: TGTGCCAGCAGCCCGTGGGCGGGAGAAACCTACGAGCAGTACTTC. This sequence encodes CASSPWAGETYEQYF.